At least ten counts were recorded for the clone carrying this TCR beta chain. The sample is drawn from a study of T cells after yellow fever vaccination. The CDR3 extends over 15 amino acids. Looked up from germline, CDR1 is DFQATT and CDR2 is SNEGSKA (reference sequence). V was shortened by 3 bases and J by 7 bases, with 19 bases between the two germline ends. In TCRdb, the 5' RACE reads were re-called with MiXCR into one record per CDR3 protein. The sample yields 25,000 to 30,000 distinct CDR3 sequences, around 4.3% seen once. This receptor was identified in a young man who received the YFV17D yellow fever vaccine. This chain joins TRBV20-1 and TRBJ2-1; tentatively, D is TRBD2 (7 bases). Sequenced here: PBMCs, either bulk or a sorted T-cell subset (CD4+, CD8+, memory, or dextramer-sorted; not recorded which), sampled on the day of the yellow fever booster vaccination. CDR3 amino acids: CSASEGGVFWNEQFF. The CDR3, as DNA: TGCAGTGCTAGTGAGGGGGGGGTTTTTTGGAATGAGCAGTTCTTC.